Following are 4 T cell receptor beta chains from one sample sequenced in a study of T cell repertoires in aging, cancer and after chemotherapy. TRB rearrangements spanning V, D and J were amplified using mixed TRB-A/B primers. MiXCR, run by TCRdb on the multiplex PCR reads, gives a single entry per CDR3 protein. The sample shows around 16,000 distinct CDR3 sequences, approximately 50% of them seen only once. Amplification of TCR beta used genomic DNA extracted from peripheral blood. Sequenced: blood. The source of these receptors is a human donor in good health.

V and J are TRBV6-6 and TRBJ2-2; 8 bases are shared with TRBD2. The V gene's germline CDR1 is MNHNY and CDR2 SVGAGI (reference sequence). CDR3 length: 14 amino acids. The trim removed 2 bases at V and 7 bases at J, leaving 3 bases unmatched. CDR3 in DNA: TGTGCCAGCAGTTACGTACGGGAGGGCGGGGAGCTGTTTTTT. Translation: CASSYVREGGELFF.

The chain joins TRBV29-1 to TRBJ1-2, with D unclear. V was trimmed by 4 bases and J by 5 bases, leaving 8 bases between them. The CDR3 sequence is 11 residues long. Germline loops: CDR1 SQVTM, CDR2 ANQGSEA. The CDR3: CSVGTDYGYTF. CDR3 bases: TGCAGCGTTGGTACGGATTATGGCTACACCTTC.

Notes on this clonotype: Since a much larger clone is just one base distant, this may be a read error. V gene TRBV27 combines with J gene TRBJ2-1, with unresolved D. V was trimmed by 5 bases and J by 9 bases, leaving 11 bases between them. The CDR3 length is 12 residues. Germline lookup yields CDR1 MNHEY and CDR2 SMNVEV (reference sequence). CDR3 loop: CASSRHLGEQFF. The CDR3 DNA is TGTGCCAGCAGTCGCCACCTAGGTGAGCAGTTCTTC.

By proportion, this clonotype is medium-sized (0.01 to 0.1%). The rearrangement uses TRBV29-1 and TRBJ2-7; TRBD2 is a possible D gene (6 bases). In germline, CDR1 is SQVTM, CDR2 ANQGSEA. V gave up 4 bases and J gave up 2 bases, with 12 bases separating them. The CDR3 totals 13 residues. The CDR3 sequence: CSVGAGTPYEQYF. In DNA form, the CDR3 reads TGCAGCGTTGGGGCGGGGACCCCCTACGAGCAGTACTTC.